Reported below is one TCR beta chain. Its antigen is not identified. Everyone who donated was a Caucasian adult who lived in Nashville, Tennessee. This record comes from a study of shared clonotypes between healthy human individuals. Study overall: Three CD4 naive, three CD4 memory, two CD8 naive and one CD8 memory plate were used per donor.

Study-wide results and limits: What naive subsets generally showed was a larger estimated richness than memory subsets showed.

The CDR3 is 17 residues long. Unmatched junction bases numbered 9, after V lost 0 bases and J lost 5 bases. The deep-level immunoSEQ assay was used. Here immunoSEQ multiplex PCR was the method, and the copy in TCRdb shows in-frame clones only, minus some. Found here are approximately 2.1 million clones, approximately 95% of them singletons; the top ten hold about 0.41%. The TCR comes from a man younger than 35 in good health. Some clones in this sample may be carry-over from other donors' samples. The chain links TRBV6-7 to TRBJ1-5; the match to TRBD1 covers 8 bases. TRBV6-7 has ORF status, its function being uncertain. The sample comprised naive CD4+ T cells from PBMCs. Subset given: CD45RA+ positively selected. The CDR3 reads CASSYSFYRGRYQPQHF. CDR3 coding DNA: TGTGCCAGCAGTTACTCTTTCTACAGGGGGAGATATCAGCCCCAGCATTTT.